The 8 T cell receptor beta chains in this list originate from one sample, sequenced in a study of blood T cell repertoires in COVID-19. The protocol was immunoSEQ multiplex PCR, while the TCRdb copy is restricted to in-frame clones and leaves out a portion. The sample consists of roughly 340,000 clones, approximately 92% of them appearing once. The sample was PBMCs or T cells enriched from blood (not recorded which). These receptors all stem from a man aged 18 to 30 who had recovered from COVID-19.

This clone showed up just once. This chain uses TRBV18 with TRBJ2-2; a possible D gene is TRBD1 (6 bases). Trimming removed 8 bases at V and 3 bases at J, with 19 bases between. The CDR3 is 16 amino acids. Germline CDR1 is KGHSH and CDR2 is LQKENI. The CDR3 region is CASLPRAGADTGELFF. The CDR3 bases are TGTGCCAGCCTACCAAGGGCAGGGGCGGACACCGGGGAGCTGTTTTTT.

The chain couples TRBV11-2 to TRBJ2-3; TRBD2 might be the D (6 bases). The CDR3 consists of 16 residues. V shed 1 base and J shed 2 bases, with 13 bases lying between them. Per germline, CDR1 SGHAT and CDR2 FQNNGV. This CDR3 reads CASSLGASEFTDTQYF. CDR3 bases: TGTGCCAGCAGCTTAGGTGCTAGCGAGTTCACAGATACGCAGTATTTT.

The chain carries TRBV7-6 and TRBJ2-1, with 8 positions matching TRBD2. J lost 2 bases, V lost 2 bases, and 2 bases had no gene match. CDR1 and CDR2 from the germline V gene are SGHVS and FNYEAQ. The CDR3 runs 15 residues. The CDR3 sequence is CASSLISGAYNEQFF. CDR3 coding DNA: TGTGCCAGCAGCTTAATTAGCGGGGCCTACAATGAGCAGTTCTTC.

The chain uses TRBV5-6 and TRBJ2-5; D unclear. The germline gives CDR1 SGHDT, CDR2 YYEEEE. The CDR3 runs 14 residues. The V gene lost 4 bases and the J gene lost 0 bases, with 10 bases spanning the gap. CDR3: CASSPVGYQETQYF. The CDR3 nucleotides read TGTGCCAGCAGCCCGGTCGGGTACCAAGAGACCCAGTACTTC.

V gene TRBV7-8 combines with J gene TRBJ2-1; the match to TRBD2 covers 7 bases. This CDR3 contains 18 residues. The V segment lost 2 bases and the J segment 6 bases; nucleotides outside the gene matches: 16. The germline gives CDR1 SGHVS, CDR2 FQNEAQ. The CDR3 spells CASSLLNSLAGVVNEQFF. In DNA form, the CDR3 reads TGTGCCAGCAGCTTACTAAACTCCCTCGCGGGAGTCGTCAATGAGCAGTTCTTC.

The rearrangement uses TRBV18 and TRBJ2-4, with D possibly matching TRBD1 (5 bases). The V end was cut by 3 bases, the J end by 6 bases, with 9 bases between. This CDR3 spans 13 amino acids. Germline values: CDR1 KGHSH, CDR2 LQKENI. CDR3 sequence: CASSPGPRNIQYF. CDR3 DNA sequence: TGTGCCAGCTCACCGGGGCCGCGAAACATTCAGTACTTC.

V gene TRBV29-1 combines with J gene TRBJ2-7; 9 bases fit TRBD1. J lost 2 bases, V lost 4 bases, and 3 bases had no gene match. Germline lookup yields CDR1 SQVTM and CDR2 ANQGSEA. The CDR3 runs to 13 residues. CDR3 sequence: CSVGTGDTYEQYF. As DNA, the CDR3 is TGCAGCGTTGGGACAGGGGATACCTACGAGCAGTACTTC.

The gene calls are TRBV27 and TRBJ2-7, with a tentative D call TRBD2 (6 bases). The V gene lost 2 bases and the J gene lost 4 bases, with 12 bases spanning the gap. This CDR3 has 14 amino acids. From germline, CDR1 is MNHEY and CDR2 SMNVEV (reference sequence). The CDR3: CASSLPGRRYEQYF. Written as DNA, the CDR3 is TGTGCCAGCAGTTTACCGGGGAGGAGGTACGAGCAGTACTTC.